The 23 T cell receptor beta chains below were found in one sample sequenced in a study of shared clonotypes between healthy human individuals. The data were produced by immunoSEQ multiplex PCR, yet TCRdb's version contains in-frame clones alone and is incomplete. The profile covers 2 million to 2.5 million clones, with nearly 97% appearing a single time and 0.13% taken by the ten largest. The material sequenced was naive CD4+ T cells sorted from blood. Subset specified: CD45RA+ positively selected. The receptor source for this set is a man younger than 35 in good health.

The CDR3 here is CASSFSNYGYTF. The CDR3 bases are TGTGCCAGCAGCTTCTCTAACTATGGCTACACCTTC. V and J are TRBV7-8 and TRBJ1-2; D is unresolved. CDR1 is SGHVS and CDR2 is FQNEAQ in the germline V gene. The CDR3 sequence is 12 residues long. Trimming pared 3 bases from V and 0 bases from J, leaving 2 bases between. The full variable domain, rest sourced from reference TRBV7-8 and TRBJ1-2, is GAGVSQSPRYKVAKRGQDVALRCDPISGHVSLFWYQQALGQGPEFLTYFQNEAQLDKSGLPSDRFFAERPEGSVSTLKIQRTQQEDSAVYLCASSFSNYGYTFGSGTRLTVV.

This chain links TRBV4-1 with TRBJ2-3; TRBD1 is a possible D gene (6 bases). The CDR3 is 19 residues long. The germline CDR1 and CDR2 sequences are MGHRA and YSYEKL. Trimming left V 2 bases short and J 1 base short, with 22 bases between. CDR3 protein: CASSQNPAGEWMRTDTQYF. DNA for the CDR3: TGCGCCAGCAGCCAAAATCCCGCAGGGGAATGGATGCGCACAGATACGCAGTATTTT.

The V and J genes are TRBV18 and TRBJ2-7, with a possible D match to TRBD1 (6 bases). This CDR3 contains 11 residues. CDR1 and CDR2 from the germline V gene are KGHSH and LQKENI. The ends were cut back, 4 bases at V and 6 bases at J, with 7 bases in the middle. For the CDR3, the DNA is TGTGCCAGCTCACGAGGGGGCGAGCAGTACTTC. Translating gives CASSRGGEQYF.

The J gene is TRBJ1-1, the V gene TRBV28; 10 bases map to TRBD1. The CDR3 runs to 14 residues. V was pared by 7 bases and J by 5 bases, with 7 bases of the junction left unmatched. The germline V gene has CDR1 MDHEN and CDR2 SYDVKM. The chain's CDR3 is CASKPGQGRTEAFF. The CDR3, as DNA: TGTGCCAGCAAGCCGGGACAGGGGAGGACTGAAGCTTTCTTT.

This chain connects TRBV25-1 to TRBJ2-2, with D uncertain. The CDR3 loop spans 17 amino acids. The V gene's germline CDR1 is MGHDK and CDR2 SYGVNS. Trimming removed 1 base from V and 1 base from J, with 13 bases in between. The CDR3 DNA follows: TGTGCCAGCAGTGAATTTCCGTCGGAGTTGAACACCGGGGAGCTGTTTTTT. It yields the protein CASSEFPSELNTGELFF.

The chain combines TRBV27 with TRBJ1-6; tentative D call: TRBD1 (6 bases). The V gene's germline CDR1 is MNHEY and CDR2 SMNVEV (reference sequence). V was shortened by 7 bases and J by 9 bases, with 25 bases between the two germline ends. CDR3 length equals 17 residues. Here the CDR3 reads CASIGAGALIGASPLHF. The DNA for the CDR3 is TGTGCCAGCATAGGAGCAGGGGCCCTTATCGGGGCTTCACCCCTCCACTTT.

Note on this clone: At the DNA level, this CDR3 is encoded by other sequences in the same sample as well. The CDR3 protein is CASSLVDTQYF. The CDR3 DNA follows: TGTGCCAGCAGCTTAGTAGATACGCAGTATTTT. The gene calls are TRBV7-9 and TRBJ2-3; D is unresolved. CDR1 SEHNR and CDR2 FQNEAQ come from the germline V gene (reference sequence). Trimming removed 1 base at V and 5 bases at J, with 1 base between. The CDR3 length is 11 residues.

The rearrangement uses TRBV7-6 and TRBJ2-5, with 14 bases matching TRBD2. Germline CDR1 is SGHVS and CDR2 is FNYEAQ. With 5 bases clipped from V and 6 bases from J, the junction kept 5 bases outside the gene matches. The CDR3 sequence is 15 residues long. CDR3 in DNA: TGTGCCAGCAGCGAAGGACTAGCGGGGGGCAAGACCCAGTACTTC. This gives the protein CASSEGLAGGKTQYF.

This clone was recorded once. The chain's CDR3 is CASCPGGAIDTQYF. Here the CDR3 DNA reads TGCGCCAGTTGCCCCGGGGGGGCCATAGATACGCAGTATTTT. The chain carries TRBV5-1 and TRBJ2-3, with 8 bases aligning to TRBD2. Germline V gene data show CDR1 as SGHRS and CDR2 as YFSETQ. The CDR3 is made up of 14 amino acids. Germline trimming cut 8 bases from V and 5 bases from J; bases unmatched to any gene: 10.

Details on this clone: Other DNA sequences in the same sample also yield this CDR3. As DNA, the CDR3 is TGTGCCAGCAGCTTAGGGACAGCAACATACGAGCAGTACTTC. Translation: CASSLGTATYEQYF. The chain has TRBV7-9 and TRBJ2-7; D perhaps matches TRBD1 (6 bases). The V and J ends lost 1 base and 4 bases respectively, with 11 bases between them. The CDR3 runs 14 residues. Germline V gives CDR1 SEHNR, CDR2 FQNEAQ (reference sequence).

J is TRBJ2-3 and V is TRBV10-1, with D perhaps TRBD2 (6 bases). Germline V lookup: CDR1 WNHNN, CDR2 SYGVQD (reference sequence). V lost 11 bases, J lost 2 bases, and 14 bases lay in between. This CDR3 is 13 amino acids long. CDR3 nucleotides: TGCGCCTCGGGTAGCGGATTCACAGATACGCAGTATTTT. Amino acid sequence: CASGSGFTDTQYF.

DNA for the CDR3: TGCAGCGTTGCGCCGGGGGCAAGTGAAAAACTGTTTTTT. Its protein is CSVAPGASEKLFF. The rearrangement links TRBV29-1 to TRBJ1-4; maybe TRBD1 (6 bases). With 4 bases removed from V and 7 bases from J, the gap between germline ends came to 13 bases. CDR3 size: 13 residues. CDR1 is SQVTM and CDR2 is ANQGSEA in the germline V gene.

The chain recombines TRBV7-2 with TRBJ1-3; TRBD1 matches at 9 bases. The CDR3 loop spans 16 amino acids. Trimming cost V 6 bases and J 4 bases; bases outside gene matches: 10. Germline CDR1 SGHTA, CDR2 FQGNSA. For the CDR3, the DNA is TGTGCCAGCAGTCGAGGGGGGACAGGGCTCGGAAACACCATATATTTT. As protein: CASSRGGTGLGNTIYF.

V usage is TRBV5-1 and J usage is TRBJ2-2; the D is unclear. This CDR3 is 16 amino acids long. Germline V gives CDR1 SGHRS, CDR2 YFSETQ. V gave up 0 bases and J gave up 0 bases, with 9 bases separating them. CDR3 region: CASSLVANANTGELFF. The CDR3 DNA reads as TGCGCCAGCAGCTTGGTTGCAAACGCGAACACCGGGGAGCTGTTTTTT.

The chain links TRBV19 to TRBJ2-2; 9 positions match TRBD2. Germline V gene sequence: CDR1 LNHDA, CDR2 SQIVND (reference sequence). Trimming removed 3 bases from V and 4 bases from J; junction bases left unmatched: 9. The CDR3 sequence is 17 residues long. The CDR3 region is CASSIGNSGSATGELFF. The CDR3, as DNA: TGTGCCAGTAGTATCGGAAATAGCGGGAGTGCCACCGGGGAGCTGTTTTTT. The full variable domain, in which reference TRBV19 and TRBJ2-2 provide the parts outside the CDR3, is DGGITQSPKYLFRKEGQNVTLSCEQNLNHDAMYWYRQDPGQGLRLIYYSQIVNDFQKGDIAEGYSVSREKKESFPLTVTSAQKNPTAFYLCASSIGNSGSATGELFFGEGSRLTVL.

The chain carries TRBV11-3 and TRBJ1-3; a weak D match, TRBD1 (5 bases). This CDR3 has 14 residues. V was shortened by 2 bases and J by 7 bases, with 12 bases between the two germline ends. Germline CDR1 SGHNT, CDR2 YENEEA. The CDR3 spells CASSLRGGRNTIYF. CDR3 nucleotide sequence: TGTGCCAGCAGCTTACGCGGGGGTAGGAACACCATATATTTT.

The chain links TRBV18 to TRBJ2-7, with D perhaps given as TRBD1 or TRBD2 (5 bases each). There are 15 residues in the CDR3. Germline V lookup: CDR1 KGHSH, CDR2 LQKENI. Trimming took off 0 bases at V and 0 bases at J, with 9 bases between the two ends. CDR3 sequence: CASSPPGRASYEQYF. The CDR3 DNA reads TGTGCCAGCTCACCACCGGGACGGGCCTCCTACGAGCAGTACTTC.

This clone appeared a single time. V usage is TRBV25-1 and J usage is TRBJ1-2; tentative D call: TRBD1 (6 bases). This CDR3 contains 13 residues. V was pared by 2 bases and J by 8 bases, with 12 bases between. Germline-derived CDR1 and CDR2 are MGHDK and SYGVNS. The CDR3 DNA sequence: TGTGCCAGCAGTGAAGGTCCAGGGGCAGGCTACACCTTC. This sequence encodes CASSEGPGAGYTF.

The chain joins TRBV6-4 to TRBJ2-3; D gene unclear. V lost 4 bases and J lost 0, with 11 bases in between. The CDR3 is 15 residues long. Germline V gene lookup returns CDR1 MRHNA and CDR2 SNTAGT. The CDR3 DNA reads TGTGCCAGCAGTGGACCAAAGACTAGCACAGATACGCAGTATTTT. Translating gives CASSGPKTSTDTQYF.

V is TRBV6-5 and J is TRBJ2-5; TRBD2 aligns across 10 bases. The J segment lost 5 bases and the V segment lost 2 bases, leaving 5 bases of the junction unmatched. CDR1 and CDR2 (germline): MNHEY, SVGAGI. The CDR3 consists of 15 residues. CDR3 nucleotide sequence: TGTGCCAGCAGTTACGATAGCGGGAGGCTTGAGACCCAGTACTTC. Its translation is CASSYDSGRLETQYF.

The rearrangement links TRBV19 to TRBJ2-3; TRBD2 aligns across 11 bases. Losses at the gene ends were 6 bases for V and 3 bases for J; bases not matched to a gene: 5. The CDR3 has 15 residues. Germline V gene data show CDR1 as LNHDA and CDR2 as SQIVND (reference sequence). CDR3 bases: TGTGCCAGTAGCAAGACTAGCGGGAAGACAGATACGCAGTATTTT. Protein: CASSKTSGKTDTQYF.

As concerns this clone: Other DNA sequences in the sample encode the same CDR3. The rearrangement links TRBV27 to TRBJ1-2, with D possibly being TRBD1 (5 bases). CDR1 is MNHEY and CDR2 is SMNVEV in the germline V gene (reference sequence). The V and J ends lost 2 bases and 1 base respectively, with 8 bases between them. The CDR3 is 14 residues long. CDR3 DNA: TGTGCCAGCAGTTTAAGGGGCAGTAACTATGGCTACACCTTC. Its translation: CASSLRGSNYGYTF.

The CDR3 nucleotides read TGCGCCAGCAGTACGGGACAGGCCTTATTCAGCAATCAGCCCCAGCATTTT. Its translation: CASSTGQALFSNQPQHF. The chain employs TRBV23-1 and TRBJ1-5, with TRBD1 identical over 8 bases. TRBV23-1 is filed as an ORF, its function uncertain. CDR3 length equals 17 residues. V lost 5 bases to trimming and J lost 1 base; unmatched junction nucleotides: 10.